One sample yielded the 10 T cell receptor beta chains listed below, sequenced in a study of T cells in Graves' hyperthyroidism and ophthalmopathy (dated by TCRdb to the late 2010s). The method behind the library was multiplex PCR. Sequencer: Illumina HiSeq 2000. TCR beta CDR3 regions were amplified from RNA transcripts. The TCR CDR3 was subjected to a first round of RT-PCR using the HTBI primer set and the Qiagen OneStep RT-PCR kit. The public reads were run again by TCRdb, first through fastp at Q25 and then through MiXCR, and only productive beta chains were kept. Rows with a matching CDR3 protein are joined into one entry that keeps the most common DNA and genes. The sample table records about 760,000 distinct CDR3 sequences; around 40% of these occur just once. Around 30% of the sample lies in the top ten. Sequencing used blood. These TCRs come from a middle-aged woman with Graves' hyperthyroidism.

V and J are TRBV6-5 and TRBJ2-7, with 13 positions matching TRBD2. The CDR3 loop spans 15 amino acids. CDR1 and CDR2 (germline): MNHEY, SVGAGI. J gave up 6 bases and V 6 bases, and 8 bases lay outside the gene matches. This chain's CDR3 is CASRLGLAGVSEQYF. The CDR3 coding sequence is TGTGCCAGCAGACTCGGACTAGCGGGAGTCTCCGAGCAGTACTTC.

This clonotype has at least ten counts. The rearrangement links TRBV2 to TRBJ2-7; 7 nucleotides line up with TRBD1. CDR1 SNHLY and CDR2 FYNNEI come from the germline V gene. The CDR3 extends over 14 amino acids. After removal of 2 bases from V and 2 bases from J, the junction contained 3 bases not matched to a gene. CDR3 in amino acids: CASSERQGAYEQYF. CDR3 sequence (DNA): TGTGCCAGCAGTGAACGGCAGGGGGCCTACGAGCAGTACTTC.

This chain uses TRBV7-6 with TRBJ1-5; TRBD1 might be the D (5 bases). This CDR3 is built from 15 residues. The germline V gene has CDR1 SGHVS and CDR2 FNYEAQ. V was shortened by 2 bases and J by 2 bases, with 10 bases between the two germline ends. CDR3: CASSLFVGGNQPQHF. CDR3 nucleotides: TGTGCCAGCAGCTTATTTGTGGGGGGCAATCAGCCCCAGCATTTT.

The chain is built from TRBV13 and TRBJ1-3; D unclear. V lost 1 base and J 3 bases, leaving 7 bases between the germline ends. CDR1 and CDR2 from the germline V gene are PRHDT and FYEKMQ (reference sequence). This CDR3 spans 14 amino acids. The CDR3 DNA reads TGTGCCAGCAGCTTAGTGAGGGATGGAAACACCATATATTTT. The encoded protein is CASSLVRDGNTIYF.

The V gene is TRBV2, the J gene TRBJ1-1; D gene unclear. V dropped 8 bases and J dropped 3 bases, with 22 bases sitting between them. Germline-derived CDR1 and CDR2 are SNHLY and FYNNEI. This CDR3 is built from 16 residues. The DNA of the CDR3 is TGTGCCAGCTCACCTCCTAGTAAGATATCTCACACTGAAGCTTTCTTT. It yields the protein CASSPPSKISHTEAFF.

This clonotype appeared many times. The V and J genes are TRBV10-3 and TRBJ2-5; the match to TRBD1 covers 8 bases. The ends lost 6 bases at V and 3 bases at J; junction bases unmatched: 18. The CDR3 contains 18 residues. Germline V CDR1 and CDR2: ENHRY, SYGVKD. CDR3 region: CAISFPPRATGAEETQYF. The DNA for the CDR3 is TGTGCCATCAGCTTCCCCCCCAGGGCGACAGGGGCGGAAGAGACCCAGTACTTC.

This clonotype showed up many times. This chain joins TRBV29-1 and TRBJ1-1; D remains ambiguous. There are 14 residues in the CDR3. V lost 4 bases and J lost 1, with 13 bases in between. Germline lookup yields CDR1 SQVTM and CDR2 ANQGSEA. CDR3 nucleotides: TGCAGCGTTGTTGGGTTGTTTGAGAACACTGAAGCTTTCTTT. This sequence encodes CSVVGLFENTEAFF.

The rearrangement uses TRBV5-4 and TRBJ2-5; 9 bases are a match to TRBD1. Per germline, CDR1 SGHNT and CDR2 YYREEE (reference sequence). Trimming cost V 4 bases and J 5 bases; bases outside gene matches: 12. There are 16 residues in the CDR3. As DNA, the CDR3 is TGTGCCAGCAGCCCTAACGACAGGGGGGATTGGGAGACCCAGTACTTC. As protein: CASSPNDRGDWETQYF.

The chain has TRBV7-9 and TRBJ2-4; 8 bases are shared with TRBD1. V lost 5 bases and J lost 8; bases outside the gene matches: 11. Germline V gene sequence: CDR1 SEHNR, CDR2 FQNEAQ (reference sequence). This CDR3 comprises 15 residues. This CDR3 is CASSRGGQGLHIQYF. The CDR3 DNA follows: TGTGCCAGCAGCCGAGGAGGACAGGGTTTACACATTCAGTACTTC.

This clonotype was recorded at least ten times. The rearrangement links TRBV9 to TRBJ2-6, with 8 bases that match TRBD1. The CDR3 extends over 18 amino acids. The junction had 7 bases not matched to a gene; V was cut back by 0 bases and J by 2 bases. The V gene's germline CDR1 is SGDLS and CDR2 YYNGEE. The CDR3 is CASSVAGAQGAGANVLTF. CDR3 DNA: TGTGCCAGCAGCGTAGCTGGGGCACAGGGGGCTGGGGCCAACGTCCTGACTTTC.